Following are 8 T cell receptor beta chains from one sample sequenced in a study of T-cell reconstitution after alpha-beta-depleted transplantation in children. Unique molecular identifiers featured in how the TCRbeta library was prepared. TCRdb re-analysed the PCR reads in MiXCR, keeping a single row per CDR3 protein. The profile shows a few hundred thousand distinct CDR3 sequences, 10% to 15% of them singletons. This material consisted of PBMCs, mostly from graft donor cells, taken 360 days after TCRalphabeta/CD19-depleted stem cell transplant. The receptors shown here come from a male patient between 10 and 17 years old who had a stem cell transplant for acute myeloid leukemia, so the T cells may come from the graft donor.

This clonotype was recorded only once. The rearrangement uses TRBV14 and TRBJ2-5, with D possibly TRBD1 on 6 matching bases. Trimming removed 2 bases from V and 5 bases from J, with 15 bases in between. Germline CDR1 is SGHDN and CDR2 is FVKESK. CDR3 length equals 15 residues. The DNA of the CDR3 is TGTGCCAGCAGCCAATCTCACAGGGCTGGGGAGACCCAGTACTTC. Protein sequence: CASSQSHRAGETQYF.

The chain employs TRBV20-1 and TRBJ2-5; D gene unclear. The germline V and J ends were trimmed by 5 bases and 4 bases, with 20 bases remaining between them. Germline assignment: CDR1 DFQATT and CDR2 SNEGSKA (reference sequence). CDR3 length: 15 amino acids. Here the CDR3 reads CSAPAVELPGETQYF. Here the CDR3 DNA reads TGCAGTGCTCCAGCAGTGGAGTTACCGGGAGAGACCCAGTACTTC.

The sample holds a few counts of this clonotype. The rearrangement uses TRBV20-1 and TRBJ2-3; 8 bases agree with TRBD2. The CDR3 sequence is 13 residues long. Germline V lookup: CDR1 DFQATT, CDR2 SNEGSKA (reference sequence). The trim removed 3 bases at V and 7 bases at J, leaving 6 bases unmatched. CDR3 in DNA: TGCAGTGCTAGTACTAGCGGCAAATATACGCAGTATTTT. This codes for CSASTSGKYTQYF.

The rearrangement joins TRBV5-1 to TRBJ2-7; 12 nucleotides agree with TRBD2. The CDR3 covers 16 residues. V lost 0 bases, J lost 1 base, and 2 bases stayed unmatched. CDR1 and CDR2 from the germline V gene are SGHRS and YFSETQ. The chain's CDR3 is CASSLELAGGSYEQYF. The DNA of the CDR3 is TGCGCCAGCAGCTTGGAACTAGCGGGAGGATCCTACGAGCAGTACTTC.

This clonotype was counted many times. This sequence joins TRBV14 and TRBJ2-1; D gene ambiguous. CDR3 length: 17 residues. Germline V gene data show CDR1 as SGHDN and CDR2 as FVKESK. V lost 1 base, J lost 3 bases, and 16 bases lay in between. The CDR3 sequence: CASSQVLWSPFYNEQFF. The CDR3 DNA reads TGTGCCAGCAGCCAAGTGTTATGGTCCCCCTTCTACAATGAGCAGTTCTTC.

This clonotype was counted ten times or more. The V gene is TRBV6-2 or TRBV6-3, the J gene TRBJ2-3; 9 nucleotides line up with TRBD1. The length of the CDR3 is 14 residues. Germline V gene lookup returns CDR1 MNHEY and CDR2 SVGEGT. CDR3 sequence reads: CASNRDRASVTQYF. In DNA, the CDR3 is TGTGCATCCAACCGGGACAGGGCGTCGGTTACGCAGTATTTT.

The chain recombines TRBV20-1 with TRBJ2-3; TRBD2 is a possible D gene (6 bases). CDR3 size: 14 residues. V was shortened by 4 bases and J by 4 bases, with 15 bases between the two germline ends. CDR1 and CDR2 (germline): DFQATT, SNEGSKA (reference sequence). The CDR3 DNA follows: TGCAGTGCTACCTCCCCGGGACTTTCAGATACGCAGTATTTT. Translation: CSATSPGLSDTQYF.

This clonotype was seen a handful of times. V usage is TRBV24-1 and J usage is TRBJ1-5; D remains unclear. This CDR3 has 13 residues. In germline, CDR1 is KGHDR, CDR2 SFDVKD. The germline V and J ends were trimmed by 4 bases and 6 bases, with 9 bases remaining between them. DNA for the CDR3: TGTGCCACCAGTGAGGGAGCCTCTCAGCCCCAGCATTTT. Protein product: CATSEGASQPQHF.